Listed below are T cell receptor beta chains from one sample, sequenced in a study of PD-1 blockade in classical Hodgkin lymphoma. Repertoires were generated with immunoSEQ multiplex PCR, while TCRdb's copy carries only in-frame clones and drops some. Of about 86,000 clones in the sample, approximately 88% were seen once. The source was peripheral blood mononuclear cells (PBMCs), collected at baseline. These receptor sequences come from a human donor with classical Hodgkin lymphoma. CDR3s include the opening cysteine and the closing phenylalanine or tryptophan. A D gene is named only where the DNA matches it firmly. Clone size is shown for a subset of rows, as once, few, many or a class of expanded clone.

.	TRBJ2-3	.	TRBV7-2	TGTGCCAGCAGCTTAGCCCGGTTACGAGATACGCAGTATTTT	CASSLARLRDTQYF
TRBD1	TRBJ2-2	.	TRBV7-2	TGTGCCAGCAGCCCCGGGACAGGGGGCTTTGGCGGGGAGCTGTTTTTT	CASSPGTGGFGGELFF
.	TRBJ2-3	.	TRBV7-2	TGTGCCAGCAGCTTCGGTGAAGCGGATACGCAGTATTTT	CASSFGEADTQYF
.	TRBJ2-3	.	TRBV7-2	TGTGCCAGCAGCTTAGCGCCTAGCGCTCACACAGATACGCAGTATTTT	CASSLAPSAHTDTQYF
TRBD1	TRBJ2-7	.	TRBV19	TGTGCCAGTAGCCCCGGGACAGACTACGAGCAGTACTTC	CASSPGTDYEQYF
TRBD2	TRBJ2-5	few	TRBV7-2	TGTGCCAGCAGCTTACTAGCGGGTCAAGAGACCCAGTACTTC	CASSLLAGQETQYF
TRBD2	TRBJ2-1	.	TRBV7-9	TGTGCCAGCAGCGTGCTAGCGGGAGGGCAGGGGTACAATGAGCAGTTCTTC	CASSVLAGGQGYNEQFF
.	TRBJ2-7	.	TRBV7-7	TGTGCCAGCAGCTTAGACTTTTGGACAGACGAGCAGTACTTC	CASSLDFWTDEQYF
.	TRBJ2-3	once	TRBV6-1	TGTGCCAGCAGTGAAACTAGCAACACGCAGTATTTT	CASSETSNTQYF
.	TRBJ1-3	.	TRBV19	TGTGCCAGTAGAATTCCCGGGACATCGAGCACCATATATTTT	CASRIPGTSSTIYF
.	TRBJ2-1	.	TRBV7-2	TGTGCCAGCAGCTCTACAGGGACCTACAATGAGCAGTTCTTC	CASSSTGTYNEQFF
TRBD1	TRBJ1-2	.	TRBV6-4	TGTGCCAGCAGTTACAAAACAGGGGTCGGAAACTATGGCTACACCTTC	CASSYKTGVGNYGYTF
TRBD2	TRBJ2-7	.	TRBV27	TGTGCCAGCAGTCCTAGCGGACTCTCCTACGAGCAGTACTTC	CASSPSGLSYEQYF
.	TRBJ2-3	.	TRBV10-1	TGCGCCAGCAGTGGAGGTGGTAGCGGTTACACAGATACGCAGTATTTT	CASSGGGSGYTDTQYF
TRBD2	TRBJ2-1	.	TRBV19	TGTGCCAGTAGCACTAGCGGTTCCTACAATGAGCAGTTCTTC	CASSTSGSYNEQFF
TRBD2	TRBJ2-5	.	TRBV5-4	TGTGCCAGCAGCGAGAAATGGGGGACTAGCGGGAAGGAGACCCAGTACTTC	CASSEKWGTSGKETQYF
.	TRBJ1-2	.	TRBV28	TGTGCCAGCAGTTTTTCAGGCCTCTATGGCTACACCTTC	CASSFSGLYGYTF
TRBD1	TRBJ1-1	.	TRBV7-6	TGTGCCAGCAGTTACAGGGGCACTGAAGCTTTCTTT	CASSYRGTEAFF
.	TRBJ1-6	medium-sized	TRBV15	TGTGCCACCAGCAGAGAGGCGAGTTGGCCCCTCCACTTT	CATSREASWPLHF
.	TRBJ2-7	.	TRBV28	TGTGCCAGCAGACCTTGGGGTAGGGGCTACGAGCAGTACTTC	CASRPWGRGYEQYF
.	TRBJ1-1	.	TRBV6-1	TGTGCCAGCAGTGCCCGTACAGGGAGAGGGACTGAAGCTTTCTTT	CASSARTGRGTEAFF
.	TRBJ1-2	few	TRBV5-6	TGTGCCAGCAGCTTAGACACCAACTATGGCTACACCTTC	CASSLDTNYGYTF
TRBD1	TRBJ2-1	.	TRBV15	TGTGCCACCCTCGACAGGGGGGTAGGCAATGAGCAGTTCTTC	CATLDRGVGNEQFF
.	TRBJ1-4	few	TRBV20-1	TGCAGTGCGGAGGGGGGCGAAAAACTGTTTTTT	CSAEGGEKLFF
.	TRBJ2-5	.	TRBV5-1	TGCGCCAGCCATCAGGGCTACCAAGAGACCCAGTACTTC	CASHQGYQETQYF
.	TRBJ1-1	.	TRBV19	TGTGCCAGTAGTATGGGAAGAAACACTGAAGCTTTCTTT	CASSMGRNTEAFF
.	TRBJ2-7	once	TRBV30	TGTGCCTGGAGTGGAGACATAACCTACGAGCAGTACTTC	CAWSGDITYEQYF
TRBD1	TRBJ1-1	.	TRBV11-2	TGTGCCAGCAGCTTAGGTCTGGGACAGGGGGCAGGCACTGAAGCTTTCTTT	CASSLGLGQGAGTEAFF